One and the same sample provided the 13 T cell receptor beta chains below, sequenced in a study of cytomegalovirus exposure and HLA in healthy donors. The assay was immunoSEQ multiplex PCR, and TCRdb's table has in-frame clones only and misses some. Counted here are about 130,000 clones, around four fifths occurring once; the ten biggest clones make up about 27%. Sequences were obtained from PBMCs. The receptor source for this set is a young man in good health and CMV-seropositive.

The rearrangement uses TRBV18 and TRBJ1-1; 8 bases fit TRBD1. The CDR3 is 15 amino acids. V shed 3 bases and J 6 bases; nucleotides not matched to a gene: 9. Germline CDR1 reads KGHSH; CDR2 reads LQKENI. The CDR3 protein is CASSPGPDRGSEAFF. For the CDR3, the DNA is TGTGCCAGCTCACCGGGCCCCGACAGGGGCTCTGAAGCTTTCTTT.

Ten or more counts support this clone. The sample has other DNA sequences that encode this CDR3 too. The chain is built from TRBV5-1 and TRBJ1-4, with a tentative D call TRBD1 (6 bases). V lost 4 bases to trimming and J lost 3 bases, with 13 bases between them. The length of the CDR3 is 15 residues. Germline V gene sequence: CDR1 SGHRS, CDR2 YFSETQ. In DNA form, the CDR3 reads TGCGCCAGCAGCCCGACGGACAGCCCTAATGAAAAACTGTTTTTT. It is translated as CASSPTDSPNEKLFF.

The chain carries TRBV6-5 and TRBJ2-3, with D tentatively TRBD2 (5 bases). This CDR3 spans 15 amino acids. Deletions cut 2 bases from V and 5 bases from J, with 14 bases between. CDR1 is MNHEY and CDR2 is SVGAGI in the germline V gene. Written as DNA, the CDR3 is TGTGCCAGCAGTTACCAAAGCGGATTGGAAGATACGCAGTATTTT. It specifies CASSYQSGLEDTQYF.

The DNA for the CDR3 is TGCAGCGCTAATCAGGGAATCGGCGAGCAGTACTTC. Translating gives CSANQGIGEQYF. The J gene is TRBJ2-7, the V gene TRBV29-1; a weak D match, TRBD1 (5 bases). The length of the CDR3 is 12 residues. V was shortened by 7 bases and J by 6 bases, with 16 bases between the two germline ends. Germline V gene lookup returns CDR1 SQVTM and CDR2 ANQGSEA.

The gene calls are TRBV9 and TRBJ2-2; tentatively, D is TRBD1 (6 bases). Trimming shortened V by 0 bases and J by 4 bases, and 10 bases separated the two germline ends. Germline assignment: CDR1 SGDLS and CDR2 YYNGEE. The CDR3 has 15 residues. CDR3 loop: CASSVDRVGTGELFF. The DNA for the CDR3 is TGTGCCAGCAGCGTAGACAGGGTCGGCACCGGGGAGCTGTTTTTT.

The chain has TRBV7-3 and TRBJ2-1; 7 bases match TRBD1. Germline assignment: CDR1 SGHTA and CDR2 FQGTGA. CDR3 size: 15 residues. V dropped 5 bases and J dropped 3; count of bases not matched to a gene: 7. CDR3 sequence: CASSHGTADYNEQFF. Here the CDR3 DNA reads TGTGCCAGCAGCCATGGGACAGCAGACTACAATGAGCAGTTCTTC.

This clone was detected once. The chain joins TRBV5-1 to TRBJ2-7; TRBD1 matches at 9 bases. CDR3 length: 15 amino acids. Germline trimming cut 0 bases from V and 2 bases from J; bases unmatched to any gene: 3. Germline-derived CDR1 and CDR2 are SGHRS and YFSETQ. In nucleotides, the CDR3 is TGCGCCAGCAGCTTGGACAGACAGGGGGCCTACGAGCAGTACTTC. It is translated as CASSLDRQGAYEQYF.

Comments on this clone: Within the sample, other DNA sequences also encode this same CDR3. The chain links TRBV29-1 to TRBJ2-7, with 8 positions matching TRBD1. This CDR3 is built from 11 residues. V was clipped by 7 bases and J by 3 bases; unmatched bases: 2. Germline CDR1 and CDR2: SQVTM and ANQGSEA. CDR3 DNA: TGCAGCGCCGGACAGGGCTACGAGCAGTACTTC. It encodes CSAGQGYEQYF.

This clone came up a few times. The chain uses TRBV7-9 and TRBJ1-2, with TRBD1 matching 7 bases. The V and J ends lost 3 bases and 0 bases, in that order; junction bases with no gene match: 13. This CDR3 region has 18 residues. Germline lookup yields CDR1 SEHNR and CDR2 FQNEAQ (reference sequence). The CDR3 DNA reads as TGTGCCAGCAGCTTGAGACAGGGAGGAGGGGTTCCTAACTATGGCTACACCTTC. Translation gives CASSLRQGGGVPNYGYTF.

This clone was detected once. This chain uses TRBV28 with TRBJ1-2; 9 bases align to TRBD1. The CDR3 spans 14 residues. V lost 5 bases, J lost 3 bases, and 4 bases stayed unmatched. Germline CDR1 and CDR2: MDHEN and SYDVKM. This CDR3 is CASSNRDRDYGYTF. In DNA, the CDR3 is TGTGCCAGCAGTAACCGGGACAGGGACTATGGCTACACCTTC.

CDR3 in amino acids: CASSGRGSNLNTEAFF. The CDR3 coding sequence is TGTGCCAGCAGTGGCCGGGGGTCGAACCTAAACACTGAAGCTTTCTTT. The gene calls are TRBV2 and TRBJ1-1; TRBD1 is a possible D gene (5 bases). The V and J ends lost 4 bases and 2 bases respectively, with 17 bases between them. In germline, CDR1 is SNHLY, CDR2 FYNNEI. This CDR3 contains 16 residues.

V is TRBV7-9 and J is TRBJ1-1, with D possibly being TRBD1 (6 bases). Germline V gene lookup returns CDR1 SEHNR and CDR2 FQNEAQ (reference sequence). This CDR3 has 14 amino acids. V was cut by 5 bases and J by 6 bases, with 16 bases left in between. This chain's CDR3 is CASSRRTAFPEAFF. The CDR3 coding sequence is TGTGCCAGCAGCCGAAGGACAGCCTTCCCTGAAGCTTTCTTT.

This chain uses TRBV7-9 with TRBJ2-5; 8 bases match TRBD1. With V trimmed by 2 bases and J by 5 bases, 4 bases remained unmatched. This CDR3 is built from 14 residues. Per germline, CDR1 SEHNR and CDR2 FQNEAQ (reference sequence). CDR3 loop: CASSLRTGWETQYF. Here the CDR3 DNA reads TGTGCCAGCAGCTTAAGGACAGGGTGGGAGACCCAGTACTTC.